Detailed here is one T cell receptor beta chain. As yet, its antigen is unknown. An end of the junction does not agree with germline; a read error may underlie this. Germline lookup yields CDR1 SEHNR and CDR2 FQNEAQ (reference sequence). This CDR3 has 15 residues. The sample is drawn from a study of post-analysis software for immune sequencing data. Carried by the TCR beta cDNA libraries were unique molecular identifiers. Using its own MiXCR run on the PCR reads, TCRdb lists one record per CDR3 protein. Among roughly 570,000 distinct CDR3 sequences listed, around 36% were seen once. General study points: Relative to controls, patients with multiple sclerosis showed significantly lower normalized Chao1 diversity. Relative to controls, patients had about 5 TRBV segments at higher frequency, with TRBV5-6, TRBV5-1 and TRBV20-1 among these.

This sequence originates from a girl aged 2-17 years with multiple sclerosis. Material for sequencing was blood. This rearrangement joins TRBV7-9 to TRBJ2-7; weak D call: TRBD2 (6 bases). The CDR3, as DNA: TGTGCCAGCGGCTTAGAGTCTAGCGCCTTCTACGAGCAGTACTTC. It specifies CASGLESSAFYEQYF.